This T cell receptor beta chain was identified during a study of beta chain features in type 1 diabetes. Findings and caveats of the study: A potential influence of HLA type upon TCRB rearrangement remained unresolved herein. Type 1 diabetes patients showed fewer insertions and more deletions at VDJ junctions.

The trim removed 5 bases at V and 2 bases at J, leaving 7 bases unmatched. Germline V gene lookup returns CDR1 SGHNT and CDR2 YYREEE (reference sequence). The CDR3 spans 15 residues. Cell sorting via CD45RO/CCR7/CD25/CD127/CD95/CD27 was performed to obtain CD4+ naive, central memory, regulatory and stem cell-like memory cells. This clone was counted between two and nine times. Its target is unknown. The study reverse transcribed the entire isolated RNA, so it sequenced expressed TCRB transcripts. Sequencing of naive, central memory and regulatory T cell samples gave an average of approximately 3.8 million reads. The repertoire was sequenced with immunoSEQ multiplex PCR; TCRdb's copy has only in-frame clones and lacks some. The sample holds fewer than 250,000 clones; 12% to 15% are singletons and the top ten take around 0.025%.

The gene calls are TRBV5-4 and TRBJ2-3; 8 bases are shared with TRBD2. The receptor was derived from a woman aged 40 to 50 in good health. The sequencing sample was made of naive CD4+ T cells from blood. CDR3 in amino acids: CASRARGEFTDTQYF. The CDR3 bases are TGTGCCAGCAGGGCGCGGGGGGAGTTCACAGATACGCAGTATTTT.